The 29 T cell receptor beta chains in this list originate from one sample, sequenced in a study of cytomegalovirus exposure and HLA in healthy donors. The primer mix had 60 Vbeta and 13 Jbeta primers. The data were produced by immunoSEQ multiplex PCR, yet TCRdb's version contains in-frame clones alone and is incomplete. This sample has approximately 260,000 clones, with approximately 84% found just once. Sequencing was performed on PBMCs. These receptors were obtained from a woman aged 40-49 years in good health and CMV-seropositive.

This sequence joins TRBV2 and TRBJ2-7; TRBD2 matches 8 bases. V was clipped by 6 bases and J by 0 bases; unmatched bases: 7. The CDR3 covers 15 residues. CDR1 SNHLY and CDR2 FYNNEI come from the germline V gene. This CDR3 is CASSGSGSDSYEQYF. CDR3 DNA: TGTGCCAGCAGCGGGAGCGGGAGTGACTCCTACGAGCAGTACTTC.

This chain uses TRBV9 with TRBJ1-2; D perhaps matches TRBD1 (5 bases). CDR3 length equals 14 residues. Germline CDR1 reads SGDLS; CDR2 reads YYNGEE. Trimming cost V 4 bases and J 2 bases, with 12 bases left between them. CDR3 residues: CASSSETENYGYTF. CDR3 sequence (DNA): TGTGCCAGCAGCTCAGAGACAGAGAACTATGGCTACACCTTC.

The rearrangement joins TRBV7-9 to TRBJ2-7; TRBD2 aligns across 7 bases. The trim removed 5 bases at V and 1 base at J, leaving 8 bases unmatched. The length of the CDR3 is 15 residues. Germline lookup yields CDR1 SEHNR and CDR2 FQNEAQ (reference sequence). The CDR3 DNA reads TGTGCCAGCAGCCAAACGAGCGGGGCATCCTACGAGCAGTACTTC. As protein: CASSQTSGASYEQYF.

This chain links TRBV20-1 with TRBJ1-5; D is unresolved. Deletions cut 4 bases from V and 10 bases from J, with 11 bases between. The CDR3 covers 11 residues. Germline CDR1 and CDR2: DFQATT and SNEGSKA (reference sequence). CDR3 bases: TGCAGTGCTATGGGTCGGGGACCCCAGCATTTT. Protein sequence: CSAMGRGPQHF.

The chain is built from TRBV6-1 and TRBJ1-2, with D tentatively TRBD1 (6 bases). The CDR3 sequence is 14 residues long. CDR1 is MNHNS, CDR2 SASEGT, per germline. Trimming took 10 bases from V and 4 from J, leaving 19 bases between them. CDR3 residues: CATSLQGSSYGYTF. DNA for the CDR3: TGTGCCACCTCCTTACAGGGCTCGAGCTATGGCTACACCTTC.

This chain links TRBV4-2 with TRBJ1-2; 9 bases are a match to TRBD1. V shed 0 bases, J shed 7 bases, and the junction held 3 bases outside the gene matches. This CDR3 region has 14 residues. CDR1 is LGHNA, CDR2 YNFKEQ, per germline. The chain's CDR3 is CASSQERQGGGYTF. Here the CDR3 DNA reads TGTGCCAGCAGCCAAGAGAGACAGGGGGGTGGCTACACCTTC.

V is TRBV10-3 and J is TRBJ1-2; no reliable D call. The germline V and J ends were trimmed by 5 bases and 4 bases, with 17 bases remaining between them. This CDR3 has 15 amino acids. CDR1 and CDR2 (germline): ENHRY, SYGVKD. CDR3 coding DNA: TGTGCCATCAGTCCCACCGGTGATGCCCTCTATGGCTACACCTTC. This codes for CAISPTGDALYGYTF.

J is TRBJ2-3 and V is TRBV7-2; D unresolved. Trimming took off 5 bases at V and 2 bases at J, with 17 bases between the two ends. CDR3 length: 16 residues. The germline gives CDR1 SGHTA, CDR2 FQGNSA. The CDR3: CASSPPYGGLTDTQYF. The DNA for the CDR3 is TGTGCCAGCAGCCCCCCCTATGGCGGCCTCACAGATACGCAGTATTTT.

This clone was recorded only once. V usage is TRBV18 and J usage is TRBJ2-6, with TRBD1 as a possible D gene (5 bases). The V gene's germline CDR1 is KGHSH and CDR2 LQKENI. V was clipped by 3 bases and J by 1 base, with 16 bases between them. This CDR3 has 18 amino acids. CDR3 amino acids: CASSPLQGAGSGANVLTF. The CDR3 DNA reads TGTGCCAGCTCACCCCTACAAGGGGCTGGGTCTGGGGCCAACGTCCTGACTTTC.

This clone was seen once. The chain links TRBV2 to TRBJ2-2; TRBD2 is a possible D gene (5 bases). Germline V lookup: CDR1 SNHLY, CDR2 FYNNEI. Trimming left V 7 bases short and J 4 bases short, with 10 bases between. There are 13 residues in the CDR3. The CDR3: CASKTGSTGELFF. The CDR3 DNA follows: TGTGCCAGCAAAACGGGGAGCACCGGGGAGCTGTTTTTT.

The DNA of the CDR3 is TGTGCCAGCAGGGAGCCCGGGGGGTCCTACTATGGCTACACCTTC. Translating gives CASREPGGSYYGYTF. The gene calls are TRBV6-5 and TRBJ1-2, with D possibly being TRBD1 (5 bases). CDR1 is MNHEY and CDR2 is SVGAGI in the germline V gene. The CDR3 spans 15 residues. V lost 6 bases and J 3 bases, leaving 17 bases between the germline ends.

The chain is built from TRBV19 and TRBJ2-2, with D tentatively TRBD1 (5 bases). This CDR3 contains 18 residues. The V gene lost 7 bases and the J gene lost 3 bases, with 24 bases spanning the gap. The V gene's germline CDR1 is LNHDA and CDR2 SQIVND (reference sequence). The CDR3 DNA sequence: TGTGCCAGTATAGGGTCAGGGCAGACTCTTAGAGACACCGGGGAGCTGTTTTTT. Protein sequence: CASIGSGQTLRDTGELFF.

This sequence joins TRBV11-3 and TRBJ2-7, with 10 positions matching TRBD2. Germline trimming cut 5 bases from V and 4 bases from J; bases unmatched to any gene: 8. There are 15 residues in the CDR3. Germline V gene lookup returns CDR1 SGHNT and CDR2 YENEEA. In DNA, the CDR3 is TGTGCCAGCAGCCCTGGGGCTAGCGGGGGTTACGAGCAGTACTTC. Encoded protein: CASSPGASGGYEQYF.

The V gene is TRBV10-3, the J gene TRBJ1-2; 7 positions agree with TRBD1. The junction had 11 bases not matched to a gene; V was cut back by 2 bases and J by 5 bases. The CDR3 sequence is 16 residues long. Germline V gene lookup returns CDR1 ENHRY and CDR2 SYGVKD. DNA of the CDR3: TGTGCCATCAGTGAGAATATCCCGGGACAGACTTATGGCTACACCTTC. Translated: CAISENIPGQTYGYTF.

The rearrangement uses TRBV7-8 and TRBJ1-1, with a weak D call TRBD1 (5 bases). The CDR3 spans 15 residues. The V end lost 4 bases, the J end lost 0 bases, and 12 bases lay between the germline ends. Germline V CDR1 and CDR2: SGHVS, FQNEAQ. The CDR3 nucleotides read TGTGCCAGCAGCTCTCGGGGGGTCATGAACACTGAAGCTTTCTTT. Its protein product is CASSSRGVMNTEAFF.

The chain joins TRBV11-2 to TRBJ2-1, with a possible D match to TRBD1 (5 bases). The germline V and J ends were trimmed by 3 bases and 9 bases, with 15 bases remaining between them. There are 14 residues in the CDR3. Germline V gives CDR1 SGHAT, CDR2 FQNNGV. CDR3 sequence (DNA): TGTGCCAGCAGCTTGATTGGGGCTTGGGGTGAGCAGTTCTTC. It specifies CASSLIGAWGEQFF.

The chain combines TRBV19 with TRBJ1-1, with D perhaps matching TRBD1 (6 bases). The CDR3 consists of 15 residues. V lost 9 bases and J lost 2, with 19 bases in between. CDR1 is LNHDA, CDR2 SQIVND, per germline (reference sequence). The CDR3: CASAPDGTPNTEAFF. DNA for the CDR3: TGTGCCAGCGCACCAGACGGGACACCCAACACTGAAGCTTTCTTT.

This chain joins TRBV28 and TRBJ2-3, with D tentatively TRBD2 (6 bases). Per germline, CDR1 MDHEN and CDR2 SYDVKM. CDR3 length: 16 amino acids. V was pared by 5 bases and J by 0 bases, with 15 bases between. The CDR3 nucleotides read TGTGCCAGCAGTCTCACCGCGGGGTATAGCACAGATACGCAGTATTTT. Its translation: CASSLTAGYSTDTQYF.

This clone was recorded a few times. The chain carries TRBV4-3 and TRBJ2-1, with 10 bases aligning to TRBD1. This CDR3 has 15 residues. CDR1 is LGHNA, CDR2 YSLEER, per germline. J was trimmed by 4 bases and V by 3 bases; bases with no gene match: 3. The CDR3, as DNA: TGCGCCAGCAGCCAGGGGACAGGGGTGTACAATGAGCAGTTCTTC. Translating it yields CASSQGTGVYNEQFF.

The V gene is TRBV10-2, the J gene TRBJ2-5; possible D gene TRBD2, 6 bases. The germline CDR1 and CDR2 sequences are WSHSY and SAAADI. Trimming took 6 bases from V and 2 from J, leaving 10 bases between them. There are 13 residues in the CDR3. CDR3 DNA: TGCGCCAGCAGGGAGAGCGGGCAAGAGACCCAGTACTTC. Protein product: CASRESGQETQYF.

This clone was counted a single time. The chain carries TRBV27 and TRBJ1-2, with TRBD1 matching over 7 bases. Germline V lookup: CDR1 MNHEY, CDR2 SMNVEV (reference sequence). CDR3 length: 13 residues. Losses at the gene ends were 6 bases for V and 4 bases for J; bases not matched to a gene: 5. CDR3 sequence (DNA): TGTGCCAGCAGCTTGGACAGGAGCTATGGCTACACCTTC. This sequence encodes CASSLDRSYGYTF.

The chain combines TRBV7-9 with TRBJ2-2; possibly TRBD2 for D (5 bases). CDR3 length: 16 residues. Trimming left V 2 bases short and J 6 bases short, with 16 bases between. CDR1 SEHNR and CDR2 FQNEAQ come from the germline V gene (reference sequence). This CDR3 reads CASSLHQKGASGELFF. The CDR3, as DNA: TGTGCCAGCAGCTTACACCAGAAGGGAGCCTCCGGGGAGCTGTTTTTT. The entire variable domain, with the rest obtained from reference TRBV7-9 and TRBJ2-2, is as follows: DTGVSQNPRHKITKRGQNVTFRCDPISEHNRLYWYRQTLGQGPEFLTYFQNEAQLEKSRLLSDRFSAERPKGSFSTLEIQRTEQGDSAMYLCASSLHQKGASGELFFGEGSRLTVL.

This rearrangement joins TRBV19 to TRBJ2-1; 9 bases are a match to TRBD2. With 1 base clipped from V and 6 bases from J, the junction kept 7 bases outside the gene matches. The germline CDR1 and CDR2 sequences are LNHDA and SQIVND (reference sequence). This CDR3 has 16 residues. The CDR3 nucleotides read TGTGCCAGTAGTATAGTAGGAAGCGGGAGGTTCAATGAGCAGTTCTTC. It yields the protein CASSIVGSGRFNEQFF.

A few counts support this clone. This rearrangement joins TRBV23-1 to TRBJ1-2; TRBD1 agrees at 7 bases. TRBV23-1 falls under the ORF class, with uncertain function. CDR3 length: 17 residues. V shed 5 bases and J 4 bases; nucleotides not matched to a gene: 16. In DNA form, the CDR3 reads TGCGCCAGCAGTTTACGGGACAGCAGGACAGTATGCTATGGCTACACCTTC. Its translation: CASSLRDSRTVCYGYTF.

This rearrangement joins TRBV4-3 to TRBJ1-2; unclear D gene. Germline assignment: CDR1 LGHNA and CDR2 YSLEER. V was cut by 0 bases and J by 2 bases, with 10 bases left in between. This CDR3 has 15 residues. The CDR3 is CASSQDRTGNYGYTF. The CDR3 DNA is TGCGCCAGCAGCCAAGATAGGACTGGAAACTATGGCTACACCTTC.

The CDR3 reads CASSQVIRVGELFF. The CDR3 DNA is TGTGCCAGCAGCCAAGTCATCAGGGTGGGGGAGCTGTTTTTT. V usage is TRBV4-2 and J usage is TRBJ2-2; tentatively, D is TRBD1 (5 bases). CDR1 is LGHNA, CDR2 YNFKEQ, per germline. V lost 1 base to trimming and J lost 8 bases, with 11 bases between them. This CDR3 contains 14 residues.

V usage is TRBV4-3 and J usage is TRBJ2-2, with a weak D call TRBD1 (5 bases). Germline V gene data show CDR1 as LGHNA and CDR2 as YSLEER. There are 16 residues in the CDR3. Between the trimmed V and J ends, which lost 0 bases and 2 bases, there was a span of 10 bases. In DNA form, the CDR3 reads TGCGCCAGCAGCCAAGAGGCAGGGCTTAACACCGGGGAGCTGTTTTTT. It encodes CASSQEAGLNTGELFF.

The CDR3 loop reads CASLDGNTFNYGYTF. CDR3 nucleotide sequence: TGTGCCAGCCTTGACGGGAATACCTTTAACTATGGCTACACCTTC. The J gene is TRBJ1-2, the V gene TRBV7-9; D ambiguous. Trimming removed 8 bases from V and 1 base from J, with 17 bases in between. Germline V CDR1 and CDR2: SEHNR, FQNEAQ (reference sequence). The CDR3 runs to 15 residues.

The chain uses TRBV5-6 and TRBJ1-4; 8 bases are a match to TRBD1. This CDR3 region has 14 residues. Germline V CDR1 and CDR2: SGHDT, YYEEEE. The ends lost 4 bases at V and 8 bases at J; junction bases unmatched: 7. DNA for the CDR3: TGTGCCAGCAGCGCAGGGGGCGATGGGGAAAAACTGTTTTTT. Amino acids: CASSAGGDGEKLFF.